This T cell receptor (beta chain) derives from a study of Ad26.COV2.S vaccination and SARS-CoV-2 variants. Study as a whole: Donor had been placed in the Ad26.COV2.S arm of the COV1001 trial. Each vaccinee took Ad26.COV2.S intramuscularly, once or twice 56 days apart. Study-level results: Post-vaccination spike-specific CD8+ and CD4+ T cell responses reportedly had substantial breadth. The analyses of TCR breadth and depth may have understated the size of total T cell responses.

Specified treatment: around 19 received Ad26.COV2.S at low or high dose, single or two shots; several received placebo; per-sample allocation not given. Sampling was performed 63 days after the first vaccine or placebo injection. The CDR3 totals 14 residues. Germline V gene lookup returns CDR1 MGHDK and CDR2 SYGVNS. As to this clone: The antigen is undetermined.

Sequenced by immunoSEQ multiplex PCR; TCRdb stores in-frame clones only, minus some. The data contain 350,000 to 450,000 clones, around 86% of them singletons. The chain uses TRBV25-1 and TRBJ2-1, with D perhaps being TRBD1 or TRBD2 (5 bases each). This clonotype originated in a person aged 18-65 years who received the Ad26.COV2.S COVID-19 vaccine or a placebo. Sequences were derived from peripheral blood, sampled in a trial of Ad26.COV2.S vaccine versus placebo. The CDR3 sequence is CATRWGSSYNEQFF. Here the CDR3 DNA reads TGTGCGACCCGGTGGGGGAGCTCCTACAATGAGCAGTTCTTC.